The clone carrying this TCR beta chain occurred a few times. The antigen is not known. Amplification of TCR beta CDR3 regions used RNA as the template. Carried out on the TCR CDR3, a first-round RT-PCR used the HTBI primer set. TCRdb analysed the multiplex PCR reads with MiXCR anew, one entry per CDR3 protein. Of approximately 400,000 distinct CDR3 sequences in the sample, over 11% were seen once. This sample stems from a study of T cells in Graves' hyperthyroidism and ophthalmopathy. Findings and limits, study-wide: Most thyroid clonotypes expanded above 0.001 were also detected in blood.

The CDR3 is 20 amino acids. V was pared by 5 bases and J by 4 bases, with 30 bases between. Germline-derived CDR1 and CDR2 are SGHVS and FQNEAQ. The chain employs TRBV7-8 and TRBJ2-1, with D possibly matching TRBD2 (5 bases). The sequenced sample was blood. This receptor was identified in a man aged 45-65 years with Graves' ophthalmopathy. CDR3 coding DNA: TGTGCCAGCAGCAAAGGGCCGTTGGACTCAACATCCCCCTTGTACAATGAGCAGTTCTTC. It translates to CASSKGPLDSTSPLYNEQFF.